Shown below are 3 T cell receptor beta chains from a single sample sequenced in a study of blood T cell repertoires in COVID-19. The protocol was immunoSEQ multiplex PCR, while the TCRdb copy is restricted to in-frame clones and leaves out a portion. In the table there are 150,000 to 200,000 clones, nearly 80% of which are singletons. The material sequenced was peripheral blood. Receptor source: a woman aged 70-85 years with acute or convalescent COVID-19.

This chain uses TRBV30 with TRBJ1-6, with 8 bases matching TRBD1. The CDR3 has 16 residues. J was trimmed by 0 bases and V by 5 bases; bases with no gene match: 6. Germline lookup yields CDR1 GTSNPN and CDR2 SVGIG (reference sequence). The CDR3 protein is CAWDRGGGSYNSPLHF. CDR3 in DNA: TGTGCCTGGGACAGGGGTGGAGGCTCCTATAATTCACCCCTCCACTTT.

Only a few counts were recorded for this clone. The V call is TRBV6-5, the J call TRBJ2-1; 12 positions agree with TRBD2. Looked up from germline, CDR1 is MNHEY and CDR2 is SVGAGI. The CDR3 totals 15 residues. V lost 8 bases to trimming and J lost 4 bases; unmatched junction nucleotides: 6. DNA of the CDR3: TGTGCCAGCTCCCGGACTAGCGGGACATACAATGAGCAGTTCTTC. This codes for CASSRTSGTYNEQFF.

The CDR3 nucleotides are TGCAGCGTTTGGGGCAGGTCGAACACTGAAGCTTTCTTT. Protein product: CSVWGRSNTEAFF. The J gene is TRBJ1-1, the V gene TRBV29-1; D possibly corresponds to TRBD1 (5 bases). V was shortened by 5 bases and J by 1 base, with 11 bases between the two germline ends. The germline CDR1 and CDR2 sequences are SQVTM and ANQGSEA. This CDR3 has 13 residues.